A single sample is the source of the 23 T cell receptor beta chains below, sequenced in a study of CD8+ T cells in alopecia areata (dated by TCRdb to the late 2010s). Library preparation was by the immunoSEQ multiplex PCR assay. RNA was extracted from all samples and reverse transcribed into cDNA as template for TCR sequencing. In TCRdb, the immuneACCESS table is reduced to in-frame sequences with V and J assigned. These tables do not hold every clone; where another copy was compared, an unresolved V gene accounts for under half, and the others remain unexplained. This sample has a few hundred thousand clones in its table, and roughly three fifths of those were observed once. Jointly, the top ten make up nearly 5% of the sample. The sample comprised CD8+ T cells sorted from blood. The origin of the receptors is a human donor in good health.

This chain joins TRBV4-1 and TRBJ2-7, with D unclear. The germline gives CDR1 MGHRA, CDR2 YSYEKL. Trimming shortened V by 0 bases and J by 4 bases, and 10 bases separated the two germline ends. This CDR3 spans 14 amino acids. CDR3 in DNA: TGCGCCAGCAGCCAAGAAAGAATTCAGTACGAGCAGTACTTC. Amino acid sequence: CASSQERIQYEQYF.

V gene TRBV30 combines with J gene TRBJ2-1; D unclear. The V end was cut by 3 bases, the J end by 8 bases, with 11 bases between. There are 12 residues in the CDR3. The germline CDR1 and CDR2 sequences are GTSNPN and SVGIG (reference sequence). The CDR3 DNA is TGTGCCTGGAGCACTACCCTGGATGAGCAGTTCTTC. This gives the protein CAWSTTLDEQFF.

V is TRBV13 and J is TRBJ1-2, with D possibly TRBD1 on 6 matching bases. The CDR3 covers 15 residues. Germline V lookup: CDR1 PRHDT, CDR2 FYEKMQ (reference sequence). V dropped 1 base and J dropped 3 bases, with 12 bases sitting between them. CDR3 protein: CASSLAAGADYGYTF. In DNA, the CDR3 is TGTGCCAGCAGCTTAGCTGCGGGGGCGGACTATGGCTACACCTTC.

The table lists this clone with a count of one. The gene calls are TRBV4-1 and TRBJ1-1; TRBD1 agrees at 8 bases. Germline CDR1 MGHRA, CDR2 YSYEKL. The CDR3 has 14 amino acids. Unmatched junction bases numbered 2, after V lost 2 bases and J lost 3 bases. This CDR3 reads CASSQPGGYTEAFF. Here the CDR3 DNA reads TGCGCCAGCAGCCAACCAGGGGGCTACACTGAAGCTTTCTTT.

A note on this clone: One junction end does not reproduce the germline sequence, and a read error may be involved. The chain carries TRBV27 and TRBJ1-6; D is unresolved. CDR1 and CDR2 from the germline V gene are MNHEY and SMNVEV (reference sequence). There are 14 residues in the CDR3. CDR3 sequence (DNA): TGTGCCGGCAGTGCAATAAGTCGGACCTCACCCCTCCACTTT. Its translation: CAGSAISRTSPLHF.

V is TRBV25-1 and J is TRBJ1-5, with D unresolved. The CDR3 sequence is 18 residues long. Germline loops: CDR1 MGHDK, CDR2 SYGVNS. Between the trimmed V and J ends, which lost 3 bases and 0 bases, there was a span of 18 bases. CDR3 bases: TGTGCCAGCAGTGAGAGCCCCCGGGCCCCCCTTAGCAATCAGCCCCAGCATTTT. Translating gives CASSESPRAPLSNQPQHF.

V gene TRBV27 combines with J gene TRBJ2-5; D may be TRBD1 (6 bases). Trimming removed 4 bases at V and 5 bases at J, with 14 bases between. The germline V gene encodes CDR1 MNHEY and CDR2 SMNVEV (reference sequence). The CDR3 consists of 14 residues. CDR3 DNA: TGTGCCAGCAGTTCCAGGGCAGGGGCGGAGACCCAGTACTTC. Its translation: CASSSRAGAETQYF.

The J gene is TRBJ2-5, the V gene TRBV7-9, with D uncertain. This CDR3 has 14 amino acids. Germline V CDR1 and CDR2: SEHNR, FQNEAQ (reference sequence). Trimming left V 1 base short and J 2 bases short, with 8 bases between. CDR3 nucleotide sequence: TGTGCCAGCAGCTTAGGCCTGCTACAAGAGACCCAGTACTTC. It translates to CASSLGLLQETQYF.

The V and J genes are TRBV7-9 and TRBJ1-2; 10 bases line up with TRBD1. The germline V gene encodes CDR1 SEHNR and CDR2 FQNEAQ (reference sequence). This CDR3 is 19 amino acids long. Trimming removed 3 bases from V and 4 bases from J; junction bases left unmatched: 17. Here the CDR3 reads CASSFPPRQGASWGYGYTF. For the CDR3, the DNA is TGTGCCAGCAGCTTCCCGCCGCGACAGGGGGCTTCTTGGGGCTATGGCTACACCTTC.

This chain connects TRBV28 to TRBJ2-5; tentative D call: TRBD1 (6 bases). Germline values: CDR1 MDHEN, CDR2 SYDVKM. V shed 5 bases and J shed 2 bases, with 24 bases lying between them. CDR3 length: 18 residues. CDR3 sequence reads: CASSPGTLPLIWQETQYF. The CDR3 nucleotides are TGTGCCAGCAGTCCCGGGACACTCCCCCTAATTTGGCAAGAGACCCAGTACTTC.

The gene calls are TRBV6-6 and TRBJ2-5, with TRBD2 matching 9 bases. CDR1 is MNHNY, CDR2 SVGAGI, per germline (reference sequence). This CDR3 is 16 amino acids long. J was trimmed by 4 bases and V by 2 bases; bases with no gene match: 8. The CDR3 region is CASSYQRGAPGETQYF. Here the CDR3 DNA reads TGTGCCAGCAGTTACCAGCGGGGGGCCCCTGGAGAGACCCAGTACTTC.

This chain links TRBV11-2 with TRBJ2-3; TRBD2 agrees at 7 bases. V was clipped by 5 bases and J by 1 base; unmatched bases: 9. CDR1 and CDR2 from the germline V gene are SGHAT and FQNNGV. The CDR3 is 16 amino acids. CDR3: CASSPTGTTRTDTQYF. The DNA of the CDR3 is TGTGCCAGCAGCCCGACCGGGACTACTCGCACAGATACGCAGTATTTT.

On this clone itself: A much larger clone is a single base away; this may be a read error. The genes are TRBV7-9 and TRBJ1-1; D gene uncertain. This CDR3 comprises 11 residues. Per germline, CDR1 SEHNR and CDR2 FQNEAQ (reference sequence). V was clipped by 7 bases and J by 0 bases, with 3 bases between them. As DNA, the CDR3 is TGTGCCAGCAATTTGAACACTGAAGCTTTCTTT. As protein: CASNLNTEAFF.

The chain employs TRBV5-6 and TRBJ2-7, with 9 bases that match TRBD1. Germline values: CDR1 SGHDT, CDR2 YYEEEE. V lost 4 bases and J lost 1; bases outside the gene matches: 6. The CDR3 is made up of 15 amino acids. Here the CDR3 DNA reads TGTGCCAGCAGCGTCCCCGGGACAGGGTCCTACGAGCAGTACTTC. Its protein is CASSVPGTGSYEQYF.

This clone has ten or more counts. The chain is built from TRBV7-9 and TRBJ1-1; D ambiguous. The CDR3 runs to 16 residues. CDR1 SEHNR and CDR2 FQNEAQ come from the germline V gene (reference sequence). V dropped 5 bases and J dropped 3 bases, with 19 bases sitting between them. The DNA of the CDR3 is TGTGCCAGCAGCCTGAGGTGGGGTAAGCAAGACACTGAAGCTTTCTTT. This gives the protein CASSLRWGKQDTEAFF.

V usage is TRBV7-3 and J usage is TRBJ1-1; D possibly corresponds to TRBD1 (5 bases). The V end was cut by 5 bases, the J end by 8 bases, with 12 bases between. Germline V lookup: CDR1 SGHTA, CDR2 FQGTGA. The CDR3 runs 12 residues. CDR3 sequence (DNA): TGTGCCAGCAGCACAACGTCAGGGGAAGCTTTCTTT. This translates into CASSTTSGEAFF.

V usage is TRBV29-1 and J usage is TRBJ1-1; D is undetermined. The CDR3 runs to 13 residues. Germline-derived CDR1 and CDR2 are SQVTM and ANQGSEA. V shed 1 base and J shed 3 bases, with 9 bases lying between them. Here the CDR3 DNA reads TGCAGCGTTGAAGGACTGAACGACACTGAAGCTTTCTTT. It yields the protein CSVEGLNDTEAFF.

The V call is TRBV13, the J call TRBJ2-7; 8 nucleotides agree with TRBD1. The CDR3 has 14 amino acids. CDR1 is PRHDT, CDR2 FYEKMQ, per germline (reference sequence). The junction had 4 bases not matched to a gene; V was cut back by 0 bases and J by 6 bases. CDR3 region: CASSLGQGAFEQYF. The CDR3 DNA is TGTGCCAGCAGCTTAGGGCAGGGGGCGTTCGAGCAGTACTTC.

This chain connects TRBV7-3 to TRBJ2-6; TRBD1 might be the D (6 bases). Germline assignment: CDR1 SGHTA and CDR2 FQGTGA. V gave up 5 bases and J gave up 4 bases, with 12 bases separating them. The CDR3 contains 15 residues. The CDR3 nucleotides are TGTGCCAGCAGCCCAGGGGTGGGAGGGGCCAACGTCCTGACTTTC. It yields the protein CASSPGVGGANVLTF.

The J gene is TRBJ2-5, the V gene TRBV9; TRBD1 matches 7 bases. The V gene end was trimmed by 3 bases and the J gene end by 2 bases; junction bases not matched to a gene: 7. CDR1 SGDLS and CDR2 YYNGEE come from the germline V gene. The CDR3 is 15 amino acids. The CDR3 coding sequence is TGTGCCAGCAGCGGGTGGACAGGCCCTCAAGAGACCCAGTACTTC. Translation gives CASSGWTGPQETQYF. The full variable domain, with the rest looked up from reference TRBV9 and TRBJ2-5, is DSGVTQTPKHLITATGQRVTLRCSPRSGDLSVYWYQQSLDQGLQFLIQYYNGEERAKGNILERFSAQQFPDLHSELNLSSLELGDSALYFCASSGWTGPQETQYFGPGTRLLVL.

The genes are TRBV5-6 and TRBJ2-2, with D perhaps TRBD1 (6 bases). Germline loops: CDR1 SGHDT, CDR2 YYEEEE. The CDR3 is 14 residues long. The germline V and J ends were trimmed by 6 bases and 6 bases, with 15 bases remaining between them. Written as DNA, the CDR3 is TGTGCCAGCACCAGGGGTGGGGGCCCCGGGGAGCTGTTTTTT. Amino acid sequence: CASTRGGGPGELFF. The entire variable domain, with the rest obtained from reference TRBV5-6 and TRBJ2-2, is as follows: DAGVTQSPTHLIKTRGQQVTLRCSPKSGHDTVSWYQQALGQGPQFIFQYYEEEERQRGNFPDRFSGHQFPNYSSELNVNALLLGDSALYLCASTRGGGPGELFFGEGSRLTVL.

The rearrangement links TRBV29-1 to TRBJ2-1; D is unclear. This CDR3 spans 11 amino acids. CDR1 SQVTM and CDR2 ANQGSEA come from the germline V gene. Trimming took 6 bases from V and 5 from J, leaving 8 bases between them. CDR3 sequence reads: CSVPPDNEQFF. The CDR3 DNA sequence: TGCAGCGTCCCGCCTGACAATGAGCAGTTCTTC.

This clone occurred a few times. This chain connects TRBV19 to TRBJ2-3; 12 positions agree with TRBD2. This CDR3 contains 14 residues. Germline values: CDR1 LNHDA, CDR2 SQIVND (reference sequence). V was pared by 10 bases and J by 4 bases, with 6 bases of the junction left unmatched. The CDR3 bases are TGTGCCATATCTAGCGGGGGGGCCGCAGATACGCAGTATTTT. Translating it yields CAISSGGAADTQYF. The full variable domain, in which reference TRBV19 and TRBJ2-3 provide the parts outside the CDR3, is DGGITQSPKYLFRKEGQNVTLSCEQNLNHDAMYWYRQDPGQGLRLIYYSQIVNDFQKGDIAEGYSVSREKKESFPLTVTSAQKNPTAFYLCAISSGGAADTQYFGPGTRLTVL.